The rows below give T cell receptor beta chains drawn from one sample of a study of regulatory T cells in long-lasting Graves disease. TCRdb reanalysed the multiplex PCR reads using MiXCR and keeps one entry per CDR3 protein. The table shows 440,000 or so distinct CDR3 sequences, with about a sixth occurring only once. Separately, the same data were catalogued under a study of T cells in Graves' hyperthyroidism and ophthalmopathy.

The sequenced sample was peripheral blood mononuclear cells (PBMCs), obtained at new diagnosis, from a patient treated with antithyroid drugs. These receptors all come from a woman aged 25 to 39 with Graves disease. Both conserved end residues are part of each CDR3. D genes are given only for firm matches. Clone sizes are given selectively: once, few, many, or a class where the clone is expanded.

d_call cdr3_length clone_size j_call v_call cdr3_nt cdr3_aa
TRBD1 18 many TRBJ1-1 TRBV28 TGTGCCAGCAGTGCCTACTGGACAGGGGGCGCGGTTTTCACTGAAGCTTTCTTT CASSAYWTGGAVFTEAFF
. 18 few TRBJ2-6 TRBV12-3/TRBV12-4 TGTGCCACCCTCGGGGGGACAGGCCTCCTTTCAGGGGCCAACGTCCTGACTTTC CATLGGTGLLSGANVLTF
. 13 many TRBJ2-1 TRBV11-3 TGTGCCAGCAGCCCGAGGATGGGTAATGAGCAGTTCTTC CASSPRMGNEQFF
. 18 few TRBJ1-4 TRBV6-1 TGTGCCAGCAGTGAAGCTTACACAGGGACCGCAACTAATGAAAAACTGTTTTTT CASSEAYTGTATNEKLFF
. 14 few TRBJ1-1 TRBV2 TGTGCCAGCAGTTTCCGGGGGGCGCGGACTGAAGCTTTCTTT CASSFRGARTEAFF
TRBD1 15 few TRBJ1-2 TRBV4-1 TGCGCCAGCAGCCAATCCGGGACAGTCTCGTATGGCTACACCTTC CASSQSGTVSYGYTF
. 15 many TRBJ2-7 TRBV24-1 TGTGCCACCAGTGATCCAAGTGATTCGATCTACGAGCAGTACTTC CATSDPSDSIYEQYF
. 14 many TRBJ2-3 TRBV20-1 TGCAGTGCTAGGTCCGGGCTGGTGACAGATACGCAGTATTTT CSARSGLVTDTQYF
. 15 few TRBJ1-1 TRBV4-1 TGCGCCAGCAGCCGACGGACTGTGCTGAACACTGAAGCTTTCTTT CASSRRTVLNTEAFF
. 12 many TRBJ2-7 TRBV7-9 TGTGCCAGCAGCTTAGCTACGTACGAGCAGTACTTC CASSLATYEQYF
. 13 . TRBJ1-1 TRBV12-3/TRBV12-4 TGTGCCAGCACCCTGAAGGGGAGAACTGAAGCTTTCTTT CASTLKGRTEAFF
TRBD1 15 many TRBJ1-2 TRBV5-1 TGCGCCAGCAGCGGAGGGACAGGGCCTAACTATGGCTACACCTTC CASSGGTGPNYGYTF
. 15 many TRBJ2-2 TRBV6-1 TGTGCCAGCAAAAGGGACGGAACATTAACCGGGGAGCTGTTTTTT CASKRDGTLTGELFF
TRBD2 16 . TRBJ2-2 TRBV19 TGTGCCAGTTACTCCTGGACTAGCGGAGCCACCGGGGAGCTGTTTTTT CASYSWTSGATGELFF
. 15 many TRBJ1-1 TRBV6-5 TGTGCCAGCAGTTTTGACAGCGCCTCGGGCACTGAAGCTTTCTTT CASSFDSASGTEAFF
TRBD1 15 . TRBJ1-4 TRBV6-2/TRBV6-3 TGTGCCAGCAGTTACTCGGACAGGGTAGTTGAAAAACTGTTTTTT CASSYSDRVVEKLFF
. 15 many TRBJ1-5 TRBV12-3/TRBV12-4 TGTGCCAGCAGTCAGGGAGGGGAGGGGGATCAGCCCCAGCATTTT CASSQGGEGDQPQHF
. 14 . TRBJ2-5 TRBV9 TGTGCCAGCAGCGTAGAGGTAGTAAGGGGGACCCAGTACTTC CASSVEVVRGTQYF
. 14 . TRBJ2-1 TRBV12-3/TRBV12-4 TGTGCCAGCAGACCGGGACAAACTTACAATGAGCAGTTCTTC CASRPGQTYNEQFF
. 12 many TRBJ2-1 TRBV3-1 TGTGCCAGCAGCCGCGGAGCTTCTGAGCAGTTCTTC CASSRGASEQFF
TRBD2 15 many TRBJ2-7 TRBV7-2 TGTGCCAGCAGGCCACCGGGGACTAGCGGGACCGAGCAGTACTTC CASRPPGTSGTEQYF
. 16 few TRBJ2-5 TRBV5-6 TGTACCAGCCGAGCTCGAGGGACATCTTCCCAAGAGACCCAGTACTTC CTSRARGTSSQETQYF
TRBD1 15 few TRBJ1-1 TRBV6-2/TRBV6-3 TGTGCCAGCAGTTACCCCGCAGGGGGCTGGCCTGAAGCTTTCTTT CASSYPAGGWPEAFF
. 15 few TRBJ1-5 TRBV10-2 TGCGCCAGCAGTGAGTGGTCAGGACGGAATCAGCCCCAGCATTTT CASSEWSGRNQPQHF
TRBD2 16 many TRBJ2-1 TRBV27 TGTGCCAGCAGTCCGCGGGGAGGACTAGGATACAATGAGCAGTTCTTC CASSPRGGLGYNEQFF
TRBD2 17 . TRBJ2-1 TRBV20-1 TGCAGTGCTAGAGATTGGACTAGCGGGAGCTCCTACAATGAGCAGTTCTTC CSARDWTSGSSYNEQFF
. 15 many TRBJ1-2 TRBV27 TGTGCCAGCAGTCCCTTTCGGGGGCAGTCATATGGCTACACCTTC CASSPFRGQSYGYTF
TRBD1 16 few TRBJ2-5 TRBV5-1 TGCGCCAGCAGCTTCGGACAGGGGGTTTCGTCAGAGACCCAGTACTTC CASSFGQGVSSETQYF
TRBD2 13 . TRBJ2-4 TRBV20-1 TGCAGTGAAATTAGCGGGGCTAAAAACATTCAGTACTTC CSEISGAKNIQYF
. 13 few TRBJ1-2 TRBV5-4 TGTGCCAGCAAGTACGATGGGTTCTATGGCTACACCTTC CASKYDGFYGYTF
TRBD2 14 many TRBJ2-3 TRBV30 TGTGCCTGGAGTTTGCGGGAGATCGAAGATACGCAGTATTTT CAWSLREIEDTQYF
TRBD1 19 . TRBJ2-3 TRBV11-2 TGTGCCAGCAGTTATCCGGGACAGGGGGGACCCGGTAGCACAGATACGCAGTATTTT CASSYPGQGGPGSTDTQYF
TRBD2 15 . TRBJ2-1 TRBV6-2/TRBV6-3 TGTGCCAGCAGCTTCGGACTAGCGCCCTACAATGAGCAGTTCTTC CASSFGLAPYNEQFF
. 15 few TRBJ1-5 TRBV5-1 TGCGCCAGCAGCTTGGCGCCGGACAACTATCAGCCCCAGCATTTT CASSLAPDNYQPQHF
TRBD1 17 few TRBJ1-1 TRBV15 TGTGCCACCAGCAGAGACCGGCCCGGACAGGGGGACACTGAAGCTTTCTTT CATSRDRPGQGDTEAFF
. 15 few TRBJ2-7 TRBV27 TGTGCCAGCAGTTTAATAGCGGAGCCCATATACGAGCAGTACTTC CASSLIAEPIYEQYF
TRBD2 18 once TRBJ2-3 TRBV19 TGTGCCAGTATCTCGCGGGGACTAGCGGGATTTAGCACAGATACGCAGTATTTT CASISRGLAGFSTDTQYF
. 14 few TRBJ2-1 TRBV20-1 TGCAGTGCGCAGGAGCCAGGGATGTCCAATGAGCAGTTCTTC CSAQEPGMSNEQFF
TRBD2 16 many TRBJ2-2 TRBV3-1 TGTGCCAGCAGCCTTCGCCGGGCGGGAGAGGTCGGGGAGCTGTTTTTT CASSLRRAGEVGELFF
. 14 many TRBJ2-1 TRBV3-1 TGTGCCAGCAGCCAACGGGGTGGTACCGATGAGCAGTTCTTC CASSQRGGTDEQFF
. 11 many TRBJ2-1 TRBV7-2 TGTGCCAGCAGCTTAGTCAGTCCTCAGTTCTTC CASSLVSPQFF
TRBD2 17 many TRBJ2-3 TRBV2 TGTGCCAGCGATCCGGGACTAGCGGGCTTCCGCACAGATACGCAGTATTTT CASDPGLAGFRTDTQYF
TRBD1 14 many TRBJ1-5 TRBV10-2 TGCGCCAGCAAGGGGGCCCAAGGCAATCAGCCCCAGCATTTT CASKGAQGNQPQHF
. 13 many TRBJ2-3 TRBV7-9 TGTGCCAGCAGCTCCGCCCCCACAGATACGCAGTATTTT CASSSAPTDTQYF
. 15 many TRBJ1-1 TRBV5-1 TGCGCCAGCAGCTTGGTAGTAGGGTCGGGCACTGAAGCTTTCTTT CASSLVVGSGTEAFF
. 13 many TRBJ2-7 TRBV27 TGTGCCAGCAGTTCTACCCCCCCCTACGAGCAGTACTTC CASSSTPPYEQYF
. 15 few TRBJ2-1 TRBV5-6 TGTGCCAGCAGCCCCAGGGCGGTCTCCTACAATGAGCAGTTCTTC CASSPRAVSYNEQFF
. 15 many TRBJ1-1 TRBV6-5 TGTGCCAGCAGTTACCCCCCGGGGGCCGGGACTGAAGCTTTCTTT CASSYPPGAGTEAFF
. 16 few TRBJ1-2 TRBV4-2 TGTGCCAGCAGTCCCAATGAGGGAGGATCTAACTATGGCTACACCTTC CASSPNEGGSNYGYTF
TRBD1 12 many TRBJ2-7 TRBV2 TGTGCCAGCTCGACAGGGTACGACGAGCAGTACTTC CASSTGYDEQYF
. 14 many TRBJ2-3 TRBV5-1 TGCGCCAGCAGCTTGGGGCAGAGCACAGATACGCAGTATTTT CASSLGQSTDTQYF
. 14 many TRBJ2-3 TRBV12-3/TRBV12-4 TGTGCCAGCAGTTTTCGGACTATTACAGATACGCAGTATTTT CASSFRTITDTQYF
. 15 many TRBJ2-3 TRBV7-2 TGTGCCAGCAGCTCCCCTAGCAGACACACAGATACGCAGTATTTT CASSSPSRHTDTQYF
. 13 few TRBJ2-5 TRBV7-7 TGTGCTAGCAGCCGCCTCCCAGGGGAGACCCAGTACTTC CASSRLPGETQYF
. 17 many TRBJ2-1 TRBV15 TGTGCCACCAGCAGAGATCAAGTTTTCGGGAGTCACAATGAGCAGTTCTTC CATSRDQVFGSHNEQFF
. 15 few TRBJ2-2 TRBV27 TGTGCCAGCAGCCCCCCGGGAGAGTGGACCGGGGAGCTGTTTTTT CASSPPGEWTGELFF
TRBD1 15 few TRBJ1-2 TRBV7-2 TGTGCCAGCAGCATCCCCCCCGGGACAGGGGGCCAATACACCTTC CASSIPPGTGGQYTF